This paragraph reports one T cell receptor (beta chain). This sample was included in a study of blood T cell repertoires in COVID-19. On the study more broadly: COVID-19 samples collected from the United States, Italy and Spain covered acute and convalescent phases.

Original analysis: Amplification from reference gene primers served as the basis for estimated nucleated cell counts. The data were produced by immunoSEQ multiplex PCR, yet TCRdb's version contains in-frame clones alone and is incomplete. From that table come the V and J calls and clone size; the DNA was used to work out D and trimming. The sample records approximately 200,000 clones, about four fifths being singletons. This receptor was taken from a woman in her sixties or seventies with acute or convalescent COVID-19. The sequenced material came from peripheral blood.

CDR3 coding DNA: TGTGCCAGCAGCTTAAAGGTTGGAGGCGAGCAGTACTTC. This gives the protein CASSLKVGGEQYF. J is TRBJ2-7 and V is TRBV11-1; possible D gene TRBD2, 5 bases. This CDR3 spans 13 amino acids. Germline assignment: CDR1 SGHAT and CDR2 FQDESV (reference sequence). Deletions cut 2 bases from V and 6 bases from J, with 11 bases between.